This entry features one T cell receptor (beta chain) sequence. The antigen remains unidentified. The data were obtained in a study of cytomegalovirus exposure and HLA in healthy donors. Study overall: The study's early data release held about 77 million unique TCRs from HLA-typed donors. Points from the study as a whole: In vitro confirmation showed a few CMV-associated chains to be CMV antigen specific. The authors listed around 150 TCR beta chains as cytomegalovirus-associated.

A multiplex PCR was run with 60 Vbeta primers and 13 Jbeta primers. Using immunoSEQ multiplex PCR, the repertoire was profiled, and TCRdb retains in-frame clones only, with some absent. This sample's table reports around 100,000 clones. There are 13 residues in the CDR3. Trimming pared 1 base from V and 3 bases from J, leaving 8 bases between. Germline values: CDR1 SGHRS, CDR2 YFSETQ. The chain employs TRBV5-1 and TRBJ2-7; weak D call: TRBD1 (5 bases). This clonotype was obtained from a woman aged 25 to 45 in good health and CMV-seronegative. Sequencing input: PBMCs. The CDR3 sequence: CASSLQGNYEQYF. The CDR3 nucleotides are TGCGCCAGCAGCTTGCAGGGAAACTACGAGCAGTACTTC.